The T cell receptor (beta chain) described here comes from a study of blood T cells in healthy people across ages. A J-beta primer mix and a sample-barcoded 5' primer were used in a second PCR of roughly 6 to 11 cycles. Each CDR3 protein is one row after TCRdb ran MiXCR on the 5' RACE reads. The sample contains over a million distinct CDR3 sequences, approximately 42% of which appear only once. CDR1 and CDR2 from the germline V gene are SNHLY and FYNNEI. The CDR3 length is 12 residues. The V gene lost 6 bases and the J gene lost 2 bases, with 7 bases spanning the gap. This clonotype was detected a few times.

The TCR was taken from a woman in her late teens or twenties in good health. The chain joins TRBV2 to TRBJ2-5, with D unclear. The sequenced sample was blood. CDR3 sequence: CASRLLQETQYF. The CDR3 DNA is TGTGCCAGCAGACTACTTCAAGAGACCCAGTACTTC.